This is a list of T cell receptor beta chains from one sample in a study of radiotherapy plus CTLA-4 blockade in lung cancer. The data were produced by immunoSEQ multiplex PCR, yet TCRdb's version contains in-frame clones alone and is incomplete. The sample yields roughly 100,000 clones, over 65% seen once. This sample comprised peripheral blood, obtained from a patient treated with radiotherapy plus ipilimumab. These receptor sequences come from a human donor with non-small cell lung cancer that progressed on radiotherapy plus ipilimumab. Some clones in this sample may be carry-over from other donors' samples. CDR3s include the opening cysteine and the closing phenylalanine or tryptophan. The order of the fields is V gene, clone size, D gene, J gene, CDR3 DNA, CDR3 protein. The D gene is left open where the match is weak. Clone size is given for some rows only: seen once, a few or many times, or a class if the clone is expanded.

>TRBV10-3|-|TRBD1|TRBJ2-5
TGTGCCATCACCACAGGGGTCCAAGAGACCCAGTACTTC
CAITTGVQETQYF
>TRBV19|-|-|TRBJ1-4
TGTGCCAGTACCAGGACAGTCGATGAAAAACTGTTTTTT
CASTRTVDEKLFF
>TRBV7-3|-|-|TRBJ1-1
TGTGCCAGCAGCTTAAGAATGAACACTGAAGCTTTCTTT
CASSLRMNTEAFF
>TRBV5-1|medium-sized|TRBD1|TRBJ1-1
TGCGCCAGCAGCCCTCAGGGGGCTGAAGCTTTCTTT
CASSPQGAEAFF
>TRBV5-1|-|TRBD1|TRBJ1-2
TGCGCCAGCAGCCTACAGGGGAACTATGGCTACACCTTC
CASSLQGNYGYTF
>TRBV10-3|-|-|TRBJ2-2
TGTGCCATCAGTGAGTGGCGGGTTACCAGGGAGCTGTTTTTT
CAISEWRVTRELFF
>TRBV7-2|once|-|TRBJ1-5
TGTGCCAGCAGCAGGGGTTTTTATCAGCCCCAGCATTTT
CASSRGFYQPQHF
>TRBV7-6|-|-|TRBJ2-1
TGTGCCAGCAGCTTAGACCTCTGGGGCAATGAGCAGTTCTTC
CASSLDLWGNEQFF
>TRBV5-5|-|TRBD1|TRBJ2-7
TGTGCCAGCAGCAGTCCGGGACAGGGGACCACAGGCTTC
CASSSPGQGTTGF
>TRBV9|-|-|TRBJ1-1
TGTGCCAGCAGCGTAGCGGGGCAGGGCACTGAAGCTTTCTTT
CASSVAGQGTEAFF
>TRBV27|-|-|TRBJ2-3
TGTGCCAGCAGTCCTCTCGCCGTGCGCACAGATACGCAGTATTTT
CASSPLAVRTDTQYF
>TRBV16|-|-|TRBJ1-3
TGTGCCAGCAGCCAACAGTATGGGGGCCTGGGAAACACCATATATTTT
CASSQQYGGLGNTIYF
>TRBV2|-|-|TRBJ1-2
TGTGCCAGCATAAATTTGGGGATTGATGGCTACACCTTC
CASINLGIDGYTF
>TRBV25-1|-|TRBD1|TRBJ2-3
TGTGCCAGCAGAGACACAGGGGCAGATACGCAGTATTTT
CASRDTGADTQYF
>TRBV19|-|-|TRBJ2-5
TGTGCCAGTAAATCAGCGCCGGGGGAGACCCAGTACTTC
CASKSAPGETQYF
>TRBV6-1|-|TRBD1|TRBJ1-2
TGTGCCAGCAGTGAGACAGGGGCCTATGGCTACACCTTC
CASSETGAYGYTF
>TRBV4-1|-|-|TRBJ2-7
TGCGCCAGCAGCCAAGGTCGGCCATACGGGGGGCGCGCCTACGAGCAGTACTTC
CASSQGRPYGGRAYEQYF
>TRBV5-6|-|-|TRBJ2-7
TGTGCCAGCAGCCTGTCAATGAACGAGCAGTACTTC
CASSLSMNEQYF
>TRBV19|-|TRBD1|TRBJ2-2
TGTGCCAGTAGTCTCCAGGGACAGGGGGGCACCGGGGAGCTGTTTTTT
CASSLQGQGGTGELFF
>TRBV19|-|TRBD2|TRBJ2-3
TGTGCCAGTAGTATGAGGGCGGGGGGGCCAGATACGCAGTATTTT
CASSMRAGGPDTQYF
>TRBV7-9|-|-|TRBJ2-2
TGTGCCAGCAGCAAGCAGGCAGGGATCACCGGGGAGCTGTTTTTT
CASSKQAGITGELFF
>TRBV5-1|-|-|TRBJ2-2
TGCGCCAGCAGCTTGGCCACTGGAGGGGGCGGTAACACCGGGGAGCTGTTTTTT
CASSLATGGGGNTGELFF
>TRBV11-1|-|-|TRBJ1-6
TGTGCCAGCAGCCTCGGGCCCCACTACGGGGGGAATTCACCCCTCCACTTT
CASSLGPHYGGNSPLHF
>TRBV5-1|few|-|TRBJ2-3
TGCGCCAGCAGCTTGGAGCTTAGGCGGGATTGGGCAGATACGCAGTATTTT
CASSLELRRDWADTQYF
>TRBV19|-|-|TRBJ2-3
TGTGCCAGTAGTATAGCGGGGGCAGATACGCAGTATTTT
CASSIAGADTQYF
>TRBV25-1|-|-|TRBJ1-1
TGTGCCAGCAGTGAGTATGCTGAAGCTTTCTTT
CASSEYAEAFF
>TRBV5-1|-|TRBD1|TRBJ2-5
TGCGCCAGCAGACGAGTTACAGGGGGCCAAGAGACCCAGTACTTC
CASRRVTGGQETQYF
>TRBV18|once|TRBD1|TRBJ2-1
TGTGCCAGCTCACGGGACAGATACAATGAGCAGTTCTTC
CASSRDRYNEQFF
>TRBV2|few|-|TRBJ1-3
TGTGCCAGCAGTGAAGTGGGACACAGCTCTGGAAACACCATATATTTT
CASSEVGHSSGNTIYF
>TRBV2|-|-|TRBJ2-1
TGTGCCAGCAGTGAGTCTGGCGGAACCTACAATGAGCAGTTCTTC
CASSESGGTYNEQFF
>TRBV4-2|-|-|TRBJ1-1
TGTGCCAGCAGCCAAGGAGGAGGGAGGACTGAAGCTTTCTTT
CASSQGGGRTEAFF
>TRBV2|-|-|TRBJ2-3
TGTGCCAGCAGTGAAGGGTTGGGAACAGATACGCAGTATTTT
CASSEGLGTDTQYF
>TRBV18|-|-|TRBJ1-5
TGTGCCAGCTCACGACCGAACCAGCCCCAGCATTTT
CASSRPNQPQHF
>TRBV29-1|-|-|TRBJ2-7
TGCAGCGCAGCTCCGGGACAATACGACGAGCAGTACTTC
CSAAPGQYDEQYF
>TRBV28|-|-|TRBJ2-1
TGTGCCAGCAGTTTTATTCACGGGCCCGTAAATGAGCAGTTCTTC
CASSFIHGPVNEQFF
>TRBV2|-|TRBD1|TRBJ2-7
TGTGCCAGCAGAGAGACAGGGGGTGGCTACGAGCAGTACTTC
CASRETGGGYEQYF
>TRBV18|-|-|TRBJ1-5
TGTGCCACCCCAGGGAAGGGCCAGTCCAATCAGCCCCAGCATTTT
CATPGKGQSNQPQHF
>TRBV5-1|-|-|TRBJ2-5
TGCGCCAGCACAGGGGAGGAGGAGACCCAGTACTTC
CASTGEEETQYF
>TRBV6-1|-|-|TRBJ1-4
TGTGCCAGCAGTGTTGGTCCGCGATCTAATGAAAAACTGTTTTTT
CASSVGPRSNEKLFF
>TRBV4-1|-|TRBD2|TRBJ2-3
TGCGCCAGCAGCCAAGTGACTAGCGGGGGGTTCGCTAGCACAGATACGCAGTATTTT
CASSQVTSGGFASTDTQYF
>TRBV11-2|-|-|TRBJ2-7
TGTGCCAGCAGCTCCCCCGACAGTACCACCTACGAGCAGTACTTC
CASSSPDSTTYEQYF
>TRBV7-2|-|TRBD1|TRBJ2-1
TGTGCCAGCAGCTCTCGACAGGGGGCCTACAATGAGCAGTTCTTC
CASSSRQGAYNEQFF